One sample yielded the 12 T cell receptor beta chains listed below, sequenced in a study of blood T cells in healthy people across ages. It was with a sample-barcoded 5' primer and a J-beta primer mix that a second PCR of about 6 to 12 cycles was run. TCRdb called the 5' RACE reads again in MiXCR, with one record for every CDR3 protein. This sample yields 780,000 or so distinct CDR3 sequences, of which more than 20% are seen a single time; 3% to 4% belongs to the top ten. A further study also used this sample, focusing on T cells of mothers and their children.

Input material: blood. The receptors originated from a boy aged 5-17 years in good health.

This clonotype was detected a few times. The CDR3 here is CSANTGTWYGYTF. The CDR3 DNA reads as TGCAGCGCCAATACAGGGACTTGGTATGGCTACACCTTC. The chain joins TRBV29-1 to TRBJ1-2; the D gene is possibly TRBD1 (6 bases). The CDR3 has 13 residues. The germline CDR1 and CDR2 sequences are SQVTM and ANQGSEA. V gave up 7 bases and J gave up 5 bases, with 17 bases separating them.

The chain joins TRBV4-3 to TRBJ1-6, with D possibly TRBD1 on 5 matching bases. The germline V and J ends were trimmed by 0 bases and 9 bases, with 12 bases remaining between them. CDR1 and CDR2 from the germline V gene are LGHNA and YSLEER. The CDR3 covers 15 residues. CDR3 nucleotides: TGCGCCAGCAGCCAAGAATGGGCAGGGACTTCACCCCTCCACTTT. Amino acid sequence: CASSQEWAGTSPLHF.

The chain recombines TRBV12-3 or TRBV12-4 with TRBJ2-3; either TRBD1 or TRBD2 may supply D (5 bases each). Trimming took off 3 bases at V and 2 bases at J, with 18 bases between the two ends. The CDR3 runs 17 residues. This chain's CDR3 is CASSLGPRGPTTDTQYF. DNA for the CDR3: TGTGCCAGCAGTTTGGGGCCAAGGGGACCTACCACAGATACGCAGTATTTT.

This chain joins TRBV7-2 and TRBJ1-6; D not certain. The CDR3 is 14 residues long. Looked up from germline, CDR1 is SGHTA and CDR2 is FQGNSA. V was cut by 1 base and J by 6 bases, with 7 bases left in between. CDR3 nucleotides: TGTGCCAGCAGCTTAGGGGCCGTTAATTCACCCCTCCACTTT. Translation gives CASSLGAVNSPLHF.

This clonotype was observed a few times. The CDR3 spells CSAKSDTGELFF. For the CDR3, the DNA is TGCAGCGCGAAGTCCGACACCGGGGAGCTGTTTTTT. The chain employs TRBV29-1 and TRBJ2-2; D is ambiguous. Germline CDR1 is SQVTM and CDR2 is ANQGSEA. This CDR3 is built from 12 residues. Trimming cost V 7 bases and J 3 bases, with 9 bases left between them.

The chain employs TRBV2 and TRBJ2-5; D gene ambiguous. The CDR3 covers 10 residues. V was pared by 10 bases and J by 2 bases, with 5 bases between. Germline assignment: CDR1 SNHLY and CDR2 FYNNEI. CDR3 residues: CAIYQETQYF. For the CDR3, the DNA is TGTGCCATCTATCAAGAGACCCAGTACTTC.

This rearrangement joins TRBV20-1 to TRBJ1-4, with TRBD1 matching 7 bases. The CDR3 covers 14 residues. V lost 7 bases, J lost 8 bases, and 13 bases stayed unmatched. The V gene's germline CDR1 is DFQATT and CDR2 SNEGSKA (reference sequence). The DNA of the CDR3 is TGCAGTGTGGCGTCGGAGAGGGGGCTGGAAAAACTGTTTTTT. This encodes CSVASERGLEKLFF.

The CDR3 spells CASTPTGKLQETQYF. The CDR3, as DNA: TGTGCCAGCACTCCGACGGGGAAACTCCAAGAGACCCAGTACTTC. The chain links TRBV6-2 or TRBV6-3 to TRBJ2-5, with D possibly being TRBD2 (5 bases). V was pared by 7 bases and J by 1 base, with 16 bases between. This CDR3 contains 15 residues. Germline CDR1 and CDR2: MNHEY and SVGEGT.

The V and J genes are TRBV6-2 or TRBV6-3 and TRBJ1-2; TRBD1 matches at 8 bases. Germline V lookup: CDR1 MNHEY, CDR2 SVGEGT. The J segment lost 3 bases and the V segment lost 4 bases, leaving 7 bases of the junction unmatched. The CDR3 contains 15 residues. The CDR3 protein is CASSSLGQADYGYTF. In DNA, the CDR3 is TGTGCCAGCAGTTCGCTGGGACAGGCTGACTATGGCTACACCTTC.

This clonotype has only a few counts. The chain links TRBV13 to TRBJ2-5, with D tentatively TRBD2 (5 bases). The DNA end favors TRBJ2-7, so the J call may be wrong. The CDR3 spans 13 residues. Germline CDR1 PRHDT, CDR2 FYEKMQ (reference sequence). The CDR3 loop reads CASSRGIPYEQYF. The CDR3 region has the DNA TGTGCCAGCAGCAGAGGGATTCCCTACGAGCAGTACTTC.

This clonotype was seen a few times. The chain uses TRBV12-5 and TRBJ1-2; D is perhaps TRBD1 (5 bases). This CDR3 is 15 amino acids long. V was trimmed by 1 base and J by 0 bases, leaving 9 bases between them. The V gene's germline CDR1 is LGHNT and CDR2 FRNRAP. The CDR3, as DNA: TGTGCTAGTGGTTTGGGGGGCACAACTAACTATGGCTACACCTTC. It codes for CASGLGGTTNYGYTF.

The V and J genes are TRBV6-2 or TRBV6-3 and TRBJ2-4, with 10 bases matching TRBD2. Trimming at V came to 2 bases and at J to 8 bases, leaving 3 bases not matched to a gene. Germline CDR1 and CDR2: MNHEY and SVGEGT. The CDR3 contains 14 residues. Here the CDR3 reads CASSYPLAGDIQYF. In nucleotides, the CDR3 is TGTGCCAGCAGTTACCCGCTAGCGGGGGACATTCAGTACTTC.